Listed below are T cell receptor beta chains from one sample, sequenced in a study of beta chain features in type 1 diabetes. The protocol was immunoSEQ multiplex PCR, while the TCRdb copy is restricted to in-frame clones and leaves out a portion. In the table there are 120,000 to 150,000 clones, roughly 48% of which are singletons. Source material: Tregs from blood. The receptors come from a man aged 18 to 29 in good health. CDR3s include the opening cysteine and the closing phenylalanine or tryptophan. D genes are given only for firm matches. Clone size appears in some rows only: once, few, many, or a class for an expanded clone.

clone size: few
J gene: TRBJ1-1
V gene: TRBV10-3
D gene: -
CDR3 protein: CAIGGLMNTEAFF
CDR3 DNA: TGTGCCATCGGGGGACTTATGAACACTGAAGCTTTCTTT

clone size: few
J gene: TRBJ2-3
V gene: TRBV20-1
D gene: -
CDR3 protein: CSASADTQYF
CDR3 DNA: TGCAGTGCTAGCGCGGATACGCAGTATTTT

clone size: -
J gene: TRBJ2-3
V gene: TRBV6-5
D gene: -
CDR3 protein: CASSVRTGTDTQYF
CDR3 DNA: TGTGCCAGCAGTGTAAGGACAGGCACAGATACGCAGTATTTT

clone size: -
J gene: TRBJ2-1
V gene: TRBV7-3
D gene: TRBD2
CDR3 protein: CASSSPSGSRNEQFF
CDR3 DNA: TGTGCCAGCAGCTCCCCTAGCGGGAGTCGAAATGAGCAGTTCTTC

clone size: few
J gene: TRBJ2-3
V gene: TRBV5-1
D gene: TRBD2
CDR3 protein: CASSLQAGVSDTQYF
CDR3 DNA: TGCGCCAGCAGCTTGCAAGCGGGAGTTTCAGATACGCAGTATTTT

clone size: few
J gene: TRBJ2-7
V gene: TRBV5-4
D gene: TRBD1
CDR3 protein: CASSLGDSMVRFQQYF
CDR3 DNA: TGTGCCAGCAGCTTGGGGGACAGCATGGTACGTTTCCAGCAGTACTTC

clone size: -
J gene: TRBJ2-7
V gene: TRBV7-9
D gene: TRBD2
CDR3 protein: CASSLAAGTRDEQYF
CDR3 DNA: TGTGCCAGCAGCTTGGCGGCGGGGACTAGAGACGAGCAGTACTTC

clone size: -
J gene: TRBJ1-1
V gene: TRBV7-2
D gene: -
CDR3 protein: CASSLQGSEAFF
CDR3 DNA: TGTGCCAGCAGCTTGCAGGGGTCGGAAGCTTTCTTT

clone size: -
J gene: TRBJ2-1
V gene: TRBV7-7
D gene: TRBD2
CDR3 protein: CASSLGVAGGFNEQFF
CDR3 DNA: TGTGCCAGCAGCTTAGGTGTGGCGGGGGGGTTCAATGAGCAGTTCTTC

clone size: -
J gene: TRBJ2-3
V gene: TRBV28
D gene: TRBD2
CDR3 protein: CASSSPGLAGGTQYF
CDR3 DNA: TGTGCCAGCAGTTCTCCGGGACTAGCGGGAGGAACGCAGTATTTT

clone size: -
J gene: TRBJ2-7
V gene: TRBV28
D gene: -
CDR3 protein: CASTSSGPYEQYF
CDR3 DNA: TGTGCCAGCACCTCAAGCGGACCCTACGAGCAGTACTTC

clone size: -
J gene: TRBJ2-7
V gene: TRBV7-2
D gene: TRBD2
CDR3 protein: CASSFGLAETYEQYF
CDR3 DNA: TGTGCCAGCAGCTTCGGACTAGCGGAAACCTACGAGCAGTACTTC

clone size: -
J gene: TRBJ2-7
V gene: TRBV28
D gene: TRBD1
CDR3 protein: CASSPPGTGDSYEQYF
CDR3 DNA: TGTGCCAGCAGTCCCCCCGGGACAGGGGACTCCTACGAGCAGTACTTC

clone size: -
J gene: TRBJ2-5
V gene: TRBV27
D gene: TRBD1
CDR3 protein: CASSNTGAIGQETQYF
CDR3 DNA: TGTGCCAGCAGCAACACAGGGGCGATAGGCCAAGAGACCCAGTACTTC

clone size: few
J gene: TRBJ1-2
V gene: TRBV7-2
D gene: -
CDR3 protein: CASSLDRHGGYTF
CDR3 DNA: TGTGCCAGCAGCTTAGACAGGCACGGTGGCTACACCTTC

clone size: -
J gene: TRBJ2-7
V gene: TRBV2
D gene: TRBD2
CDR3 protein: CASRRTSGGGLEQYF
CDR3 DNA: TGTGCCAGCAGGCGGACTAGCGGGGGGGGCTTGGAGCAGTACTTC

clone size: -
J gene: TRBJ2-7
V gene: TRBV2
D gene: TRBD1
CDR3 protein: CASVRGTGGRYEQYF
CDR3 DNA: TGTGCCAGCGTGCGGGGGACAGGGGGCCGCTACGAGCAGTACTTC

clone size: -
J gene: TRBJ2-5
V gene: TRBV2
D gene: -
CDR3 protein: CASSGGLQTQYF
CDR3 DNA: TGTGCCAGCAGTGGGGGGCTTCAGACCCAGTACTTC

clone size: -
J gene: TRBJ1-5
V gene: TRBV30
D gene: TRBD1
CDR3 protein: CAWSGGTGIKPQHF
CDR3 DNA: TGTGCCTGGAGTGGGGGGACAGGGATAAAGCCCCAGCATTTT

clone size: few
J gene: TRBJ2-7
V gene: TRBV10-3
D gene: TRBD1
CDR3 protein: CAIAETGSEQYF
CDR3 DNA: TGTGCCATCGCAGAGACAGGGTCCGAGCAGTACTTC

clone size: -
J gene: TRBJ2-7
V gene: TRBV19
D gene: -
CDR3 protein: CASSPNPPWQQYF
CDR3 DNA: TGTGCCAGTAGTCCCAACCCCCCATGGCAGCAGTACTTC

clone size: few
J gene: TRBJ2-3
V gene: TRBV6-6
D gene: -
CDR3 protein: CASSRSSDTQYF
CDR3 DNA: TGTGCCAGCAGTCGCAGTTCAGATACGCAGTATTTT

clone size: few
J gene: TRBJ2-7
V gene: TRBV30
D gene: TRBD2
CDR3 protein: CAWSVGGAYEQYF
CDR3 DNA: TGTGCCTGGAGTGTCGGGGGGGCCTACGAGCAGTACTTC

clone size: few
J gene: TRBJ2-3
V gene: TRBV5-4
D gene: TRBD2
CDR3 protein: CASSSGLAGVTQYF
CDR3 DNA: TGTGCCAGCAGCTCCGGACTAGCGGGAGTGACGCAGTATTTT

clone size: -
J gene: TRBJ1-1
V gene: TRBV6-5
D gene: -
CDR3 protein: CASSYSYQGGYAFF
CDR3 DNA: TGTGCCAGCAGTTACTCGTATCAGGGAGGGTACGCTTTCTTT

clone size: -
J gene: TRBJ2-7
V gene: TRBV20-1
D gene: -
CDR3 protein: CSPAYLREQYF
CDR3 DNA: TGCAGCCCCGCCTATTTGCGCGAGCAGTACTTC

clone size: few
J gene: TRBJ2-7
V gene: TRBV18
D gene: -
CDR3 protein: CASSPIGGGPYEQYF
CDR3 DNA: TGTGCCAGCTCACCAATCGGGGGAGGACCCTACGAGCAGTACTTC

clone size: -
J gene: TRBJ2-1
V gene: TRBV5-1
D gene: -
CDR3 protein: CASSLGQHNEQFF
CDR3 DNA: TGCGCCAGCAGCTTGGGACAACACAATGAGCAGTTCTTC

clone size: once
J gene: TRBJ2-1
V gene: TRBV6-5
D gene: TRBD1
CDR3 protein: CASYQQGVNEQFF
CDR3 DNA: TGTGCCAGCTATCAGCAGGGGGTCAATGAGCAGTTCTTC

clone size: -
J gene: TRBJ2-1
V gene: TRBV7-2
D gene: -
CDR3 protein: CASSLDGSDDEQFF
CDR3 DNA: TGTGCCAGCAGCTTAGACGGGAGTGACGATGAGCAGTTCTTC

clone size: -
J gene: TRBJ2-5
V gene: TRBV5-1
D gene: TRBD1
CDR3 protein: CASSPGQAGETQYF
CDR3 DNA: TGCGCCAGCAGCCCGGGACAGGCGGGAGAGACCCAGTACTTC

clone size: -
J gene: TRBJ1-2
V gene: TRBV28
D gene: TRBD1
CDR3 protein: CASSSAGGYGYTF
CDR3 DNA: TGTGCCAGCAGTTCGGCAGGGGGATATGGCTACACCTTC

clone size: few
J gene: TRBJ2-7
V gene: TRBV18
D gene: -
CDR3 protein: CASSPRTASGDEQYF
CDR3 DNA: TGTGCCAGCTCACCAAGGACGGCCTCGGGAGACGAGCAGTACTTC

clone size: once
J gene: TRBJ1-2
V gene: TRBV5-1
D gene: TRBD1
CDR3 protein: CASSLDFRGNYGYTF
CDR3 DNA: TGCGCCAGCAGCTTGGATTTCAGGGGGAACTATGGCTACACCTTC

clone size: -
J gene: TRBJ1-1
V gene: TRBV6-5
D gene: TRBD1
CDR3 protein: CASSRLGTDTEAFF
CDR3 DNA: TGTGCCAGCAGCCGACTCGGGACAGACACTGAAGCTTTCTTT

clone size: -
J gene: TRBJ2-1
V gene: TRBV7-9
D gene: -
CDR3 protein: CASTPGSGVYNEQFF
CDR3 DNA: TGTGCCAGCACCCCCGGATCAGGGGTTTACAATGAGCAGTTCTTC

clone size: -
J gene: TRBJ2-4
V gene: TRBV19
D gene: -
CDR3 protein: CASSTYGGAKNIQYF
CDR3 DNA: TGTGCCAGTAGTACTTACGGCGGAGCCAAAAACATTCAGTACTTC

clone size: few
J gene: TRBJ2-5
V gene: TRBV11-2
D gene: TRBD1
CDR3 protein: CASSPGQVRGETQYF
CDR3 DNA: TGTGCCAGCAGCCCAGGACAGGTTCGGGGAGAGACCCAGTACTTC

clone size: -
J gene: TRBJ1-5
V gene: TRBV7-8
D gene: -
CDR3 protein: CASSLRQANQPQHF
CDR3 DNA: TGTGCCAGCAGCTTACGCCAGGCAAATCAGCCCCAGCATTTT

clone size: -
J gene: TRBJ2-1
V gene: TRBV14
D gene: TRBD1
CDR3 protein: CASRRDRGSRNEQFF
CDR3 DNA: TGTGCCAGCCGCCGGGACAGGGGATCGAGGAATGAGCAGTTCTTC